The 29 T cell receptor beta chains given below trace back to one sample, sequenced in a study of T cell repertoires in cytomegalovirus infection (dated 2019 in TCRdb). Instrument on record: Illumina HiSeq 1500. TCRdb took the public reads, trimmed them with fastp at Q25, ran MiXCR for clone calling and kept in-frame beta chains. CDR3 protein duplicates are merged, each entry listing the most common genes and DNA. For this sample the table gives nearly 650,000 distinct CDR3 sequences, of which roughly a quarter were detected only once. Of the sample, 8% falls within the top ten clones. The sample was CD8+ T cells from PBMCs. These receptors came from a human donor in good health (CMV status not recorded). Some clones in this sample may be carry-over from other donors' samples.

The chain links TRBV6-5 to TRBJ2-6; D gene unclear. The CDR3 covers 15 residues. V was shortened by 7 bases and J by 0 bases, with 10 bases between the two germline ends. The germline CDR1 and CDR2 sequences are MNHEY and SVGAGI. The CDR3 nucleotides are TGTGCCAGCAACTCCTTGGACTCTGGGGCCAACGTCCTGACTTTC. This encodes CASNSLDSGANVLTF.

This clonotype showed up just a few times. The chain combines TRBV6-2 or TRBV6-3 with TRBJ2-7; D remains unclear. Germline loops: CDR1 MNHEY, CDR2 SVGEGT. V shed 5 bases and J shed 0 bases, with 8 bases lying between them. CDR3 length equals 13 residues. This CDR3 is CASSRAYSYEQYV. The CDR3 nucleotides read TGTGCCAGCAGTCGAGCCTACTCCTACGAGCAGTACGTC.

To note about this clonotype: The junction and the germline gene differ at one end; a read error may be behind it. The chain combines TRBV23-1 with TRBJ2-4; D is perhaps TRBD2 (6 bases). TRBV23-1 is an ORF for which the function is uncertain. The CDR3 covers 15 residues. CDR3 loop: CTSSPPGGYKNIQYF. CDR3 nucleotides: TGCACCAGCAGTCCCCCCGGGGGATACAAAAACATTCAGTACTTC.

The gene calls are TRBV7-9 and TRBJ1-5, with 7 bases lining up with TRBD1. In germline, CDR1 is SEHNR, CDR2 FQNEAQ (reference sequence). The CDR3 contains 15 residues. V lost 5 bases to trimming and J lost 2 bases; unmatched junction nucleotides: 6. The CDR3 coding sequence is TGTGCCAGCAGCCCGACAGGGCGTCGCAATCAGCCCCAGCATTTT. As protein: CASSPTGRRNQPQHF.

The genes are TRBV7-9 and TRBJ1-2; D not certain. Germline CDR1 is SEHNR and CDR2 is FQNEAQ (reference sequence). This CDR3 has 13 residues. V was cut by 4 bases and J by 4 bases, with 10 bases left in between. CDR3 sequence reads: CASSWQNSYGYTF. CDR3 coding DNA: TGTGCCAGCAGCTGGCAGAACTCCTATGGCTACACCTTC.

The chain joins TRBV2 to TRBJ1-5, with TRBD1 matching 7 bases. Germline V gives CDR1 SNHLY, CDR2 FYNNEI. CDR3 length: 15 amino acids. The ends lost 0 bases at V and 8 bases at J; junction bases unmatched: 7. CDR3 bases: TGTGCCAGCAGTGAAGCAAGACAGGGTATCGAGCCCCAGCATTTT. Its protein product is CASSEARQGIEPQHF.

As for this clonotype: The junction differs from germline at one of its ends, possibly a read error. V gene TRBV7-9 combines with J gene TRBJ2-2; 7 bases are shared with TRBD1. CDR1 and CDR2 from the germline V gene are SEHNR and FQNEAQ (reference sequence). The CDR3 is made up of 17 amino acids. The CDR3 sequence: CASSSPSGTANTWELFF. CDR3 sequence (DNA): TGTGCCAGCAGCTCGCCCTCTGGGACAGCGAACACCTGGGAGCTGTTTTTT.

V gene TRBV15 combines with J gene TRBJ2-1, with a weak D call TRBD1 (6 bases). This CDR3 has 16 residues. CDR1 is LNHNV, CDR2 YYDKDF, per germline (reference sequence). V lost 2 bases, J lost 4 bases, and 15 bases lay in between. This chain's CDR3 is CATSRPAETGYNEQFF. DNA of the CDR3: TGTGCCACCAGCAGACCTGCTGAAACAGGGTACAATGAGCAGTTCTTC.

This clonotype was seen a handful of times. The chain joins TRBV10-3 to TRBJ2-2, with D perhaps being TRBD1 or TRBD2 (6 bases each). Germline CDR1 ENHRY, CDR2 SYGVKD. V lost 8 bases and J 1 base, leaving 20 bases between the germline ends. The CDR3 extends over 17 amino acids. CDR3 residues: CAIQTVGKGGNTGELFF. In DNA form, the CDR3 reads TGTGCCATCCAAACAGTGGGGAAGGGGGGGAACACCGGGGAGCTGTTTTTT.

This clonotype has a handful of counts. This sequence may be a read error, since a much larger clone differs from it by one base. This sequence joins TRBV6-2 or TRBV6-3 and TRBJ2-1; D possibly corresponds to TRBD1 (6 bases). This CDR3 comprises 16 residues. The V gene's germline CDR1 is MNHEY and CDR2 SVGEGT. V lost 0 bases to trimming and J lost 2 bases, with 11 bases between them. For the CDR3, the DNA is TGTGCCAGCAGTTACTCTTCAGGGGCCCCCTACAATGAGCAGTTCTTC. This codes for CASSYSSGAPYNEQFF.

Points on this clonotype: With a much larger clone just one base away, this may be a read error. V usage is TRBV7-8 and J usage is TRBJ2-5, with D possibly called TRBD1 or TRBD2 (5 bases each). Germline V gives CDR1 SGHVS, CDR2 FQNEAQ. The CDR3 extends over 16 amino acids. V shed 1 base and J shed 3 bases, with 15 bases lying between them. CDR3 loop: CASSLVWDVREETQYF. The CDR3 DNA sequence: TGTGCCAGCAGCTTAGTCTGGGACGTTCGCGAAGAGACCCAGTACTTC.

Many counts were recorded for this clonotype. For the CDR3, the DNA is TGTGCCAGCAGTTTAGTGGGATATAGCAATCAGCCCCAGCATTTT. Translating it yields CASSLVGYSNQPQHF. This chain joins TRBV28 and TRBJ1-5; D not certain. The germline V and J ends were trimmed by 2 bases and 0 bases, with 8 bases remaining between them. Germline V gene data show CDR1 as MDHEN and CDR2 as SYDVKM. The CDR3 spans 15 residues.

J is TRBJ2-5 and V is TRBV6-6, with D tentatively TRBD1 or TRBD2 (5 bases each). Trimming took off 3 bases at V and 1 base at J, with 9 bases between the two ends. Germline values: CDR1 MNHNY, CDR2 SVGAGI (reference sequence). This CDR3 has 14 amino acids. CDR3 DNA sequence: TGTGCCAGCAGTTATACCGGGACCCAAGAGACCCAGTACTTC. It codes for CASSYTGTQETQYF.

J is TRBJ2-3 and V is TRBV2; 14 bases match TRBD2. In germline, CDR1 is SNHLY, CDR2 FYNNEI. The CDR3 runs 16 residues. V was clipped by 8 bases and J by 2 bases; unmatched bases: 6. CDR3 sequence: CASGTSGGENTDTQYF. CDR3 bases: TGTGCCAGCGGGACTAGCGGGGGAGAAAACACAGATACGCAGTATTTT.

The CDR3 protein is CASSLSGGRVNEQFF. In DNA, the CDR3 is TGTGCCAGCAGCTTAAGTGGGGGCCGAGTGAATGAGCAGTTCTTC. The chain has TRBV7-9 and TRBJ2-1; D is perhaps TRBD1 (6 bases). CDR1 is SEHNR and CDR2 is FQNEAQ in the germline V gene (reference sequence). The germline V and J ends were trimmed by 2 bases and 7 bases, with 15 bases remaining between them. The CDR3 loop spans 15 amino acids.

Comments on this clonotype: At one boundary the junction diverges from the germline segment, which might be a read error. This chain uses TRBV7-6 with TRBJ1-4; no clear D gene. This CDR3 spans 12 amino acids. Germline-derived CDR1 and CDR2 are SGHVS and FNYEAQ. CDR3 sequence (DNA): TGTGCTAGCAGCTTTTACACTGAAAAACTGTTTTTT. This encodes CASSFYTEKLFF.

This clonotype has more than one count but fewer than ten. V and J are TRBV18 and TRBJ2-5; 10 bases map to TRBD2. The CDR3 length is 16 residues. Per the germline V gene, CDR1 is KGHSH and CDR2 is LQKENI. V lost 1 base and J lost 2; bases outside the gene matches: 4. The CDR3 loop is CASSPLSGGPQETQYF. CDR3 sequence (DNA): TGTGCCAGCTCACCACTTAGCGGGGGGCCTCAAGAGACCCAGTACTTC.

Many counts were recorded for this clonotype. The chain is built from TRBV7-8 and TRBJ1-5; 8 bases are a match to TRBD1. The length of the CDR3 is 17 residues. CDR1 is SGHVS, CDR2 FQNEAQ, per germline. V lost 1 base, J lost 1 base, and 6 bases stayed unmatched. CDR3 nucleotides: TGTGCCAGCAGCTTAGTGGGACAGGAAGGGAGCAATCAGCCCCAGCATTTT. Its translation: CASSLVGQEGSNQPQHF. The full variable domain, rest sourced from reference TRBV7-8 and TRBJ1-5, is GAGVSQSPRYKVAKRGQDVALRCDPISGHVSLFWYQQALGQGPEFLTYFQNEAQLDKSGLPSDRFFAERPEGSVSTLKIQRTQQEDSAVYLCASSLVGQEGSNQPQHFGDGTRLSIL.

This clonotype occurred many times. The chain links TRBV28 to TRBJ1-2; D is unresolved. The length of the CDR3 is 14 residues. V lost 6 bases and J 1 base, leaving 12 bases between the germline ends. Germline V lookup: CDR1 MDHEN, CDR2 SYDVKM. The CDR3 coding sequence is TGTGCCAGCAGACCCCCCCAGAATAACTATGGCTACACCTTC. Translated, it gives CASRPPQNNYGYTF.

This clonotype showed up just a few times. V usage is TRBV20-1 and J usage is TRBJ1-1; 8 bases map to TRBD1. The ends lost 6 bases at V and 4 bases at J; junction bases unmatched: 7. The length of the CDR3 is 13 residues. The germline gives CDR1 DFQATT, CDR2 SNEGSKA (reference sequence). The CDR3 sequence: CSARLDRATEAFF. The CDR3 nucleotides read TGCAGTGCGAGGTTGGACAGGGCCACTGAAGCTTTCTTT.

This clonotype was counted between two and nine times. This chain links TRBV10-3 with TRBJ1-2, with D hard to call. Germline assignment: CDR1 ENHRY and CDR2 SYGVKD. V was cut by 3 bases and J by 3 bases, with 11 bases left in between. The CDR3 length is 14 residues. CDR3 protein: CAISDGRRDYGYTF. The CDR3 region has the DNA TGTGCCATCAGTGATGGCCGGCGAGACTATGGCTACACCTTC.

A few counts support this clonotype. The CDR3 loop is CAISVEGETQYF. In DNA form, the CDR3 reads TGTGCCATCAGTGTAGAGGGGGAGACCCAGTACTTC. The chain employs TRBV10-3 and TRBJ2-5; either TRBD1 or TRBD2 may fit D (5 bases each). From germline, CDR1 is ENHRY and CDR2 SYGVKD. Trimming pared 4 bases from V and 5 bases from J, leaving 8 bases between. The CDR3 consists of 12 residues.

Here the CDR3 DNA reads TGCAGTGCTAGTTTGCGCAGGGACCAAGAGACCCAGTACTTC. Translated, it gives CSASLRRDQETQYF. V and J are TRBV20-1 and TRBJ2-5; possibly TRBD1 for D (5 bases). Trimming took 3 bases from V and 0 from J, leaving 11 bases between them. Germline V CDR1 and CDR2: DFQATT, SNEGSKA (reference sequence). The CDR3 sequence is 14 residues long.

The CDR3 loop reads CASNDHGTESTEAFF. The CDR3 DNA reads as TGTGCCAGTAACGACCACGGGACAGAATCAACTGAAGCTTTCTTT. The chain has TRBV2 and TRBJ1-1; 7 positions agree with TRBD1. Germline V lookup: CDR1 SNHLY, CDR2 FYNNEI. This CDR3 region has 15 residues. V shed 9 bases, J shed 5 bases, and the junction held 15 bases outside the gene matches.

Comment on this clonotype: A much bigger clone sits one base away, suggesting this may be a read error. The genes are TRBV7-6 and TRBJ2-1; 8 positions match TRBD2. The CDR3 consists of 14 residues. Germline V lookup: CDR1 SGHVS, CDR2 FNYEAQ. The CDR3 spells CVSSLFGGADEQFF. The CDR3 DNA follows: TGTGTCAGCAGCTTATTCGGGGGGGCCGATGAGCAGTTCTTC.

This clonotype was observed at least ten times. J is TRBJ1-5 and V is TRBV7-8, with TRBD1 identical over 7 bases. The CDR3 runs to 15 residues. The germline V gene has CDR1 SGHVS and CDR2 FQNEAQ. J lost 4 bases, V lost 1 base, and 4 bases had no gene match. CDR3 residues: CASSLVGQENQPQHF. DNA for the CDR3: TGTGCCAGCAGCTTAGTAGGACAGGAGAATCAGCCCCAGCATTTT.

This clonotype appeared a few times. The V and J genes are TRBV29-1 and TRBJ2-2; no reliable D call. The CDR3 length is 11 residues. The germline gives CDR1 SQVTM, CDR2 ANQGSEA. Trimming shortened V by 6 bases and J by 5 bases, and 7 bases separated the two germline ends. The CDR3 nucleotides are TGCAGCGTCGCGCTAACCGGGGAGCTGTTTTTT. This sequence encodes CSVALTGELFF.

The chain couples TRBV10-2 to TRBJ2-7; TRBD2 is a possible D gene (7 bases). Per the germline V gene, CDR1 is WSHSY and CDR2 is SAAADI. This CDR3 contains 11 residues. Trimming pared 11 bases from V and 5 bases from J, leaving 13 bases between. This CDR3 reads CAGGAGNEQYF. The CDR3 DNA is TGCGCCGGGGGGGCCGGTAACGAGCAGTACTTC.

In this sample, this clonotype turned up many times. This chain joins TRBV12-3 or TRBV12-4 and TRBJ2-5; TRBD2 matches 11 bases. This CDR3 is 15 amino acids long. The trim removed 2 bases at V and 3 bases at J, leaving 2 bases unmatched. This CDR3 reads CASSLLAGGKETQYF. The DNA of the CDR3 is TGTGCCAGCAGTTTACTAGCGGGAGGAAAAGAGACCCAGTACTTC.